The 22 T cell receptor beta chains below come from one sample, sequenced in a study of cytotoxic CD8 clonotypes in ibrutinib-treated CLL. Libraries were prepared by immunoSEQ multiplex PCR; TCRdb keeps only in-frame clonotypes and omits some of them. Among approximately 280,000 clones listed, about 72% were seen once. This sample comprised PBMCs, obtained at disease progression, from a patient treated with ibrutinib. Every receptor here comes from a human donor with chronic lymphocytic leukemia.

This clone was counted between two and nine times. The rearrangement links TRBV2 to TRBJ2-3; D tentatively reads TRBD1 or TRBD2 (5 bases each). Germline CDR1 is SNHLY and CDR2 is FYNNEI. The CDR3 consists of 13 residues. V was pared by 5 bases and J by 11 bases, with 17 bases between. DNA of the CDR3: TGTGCCAGCAGTTCGCAGAGGGGAACGGTGCAGTATTTT. This encodes CASSSQRGTVQYF. The full variable domain, in which reference TRBV2 and TRBJ2-3 provide the parts outside the CDR3, is EPEVTQTPSHQVTQMGQEVILRCVPISNHLYFYWYRQILGQKVEFLVSFYNNEISEKSEIFDDQFSVERPDGSNFTLKIRSTKLEDSAMYFCASSSQRGTVQYFGPGTRLTVL.

This chain joins TRBV27 and TRBJ1-2; TRBD1 matches 8 bases. The V gene's germline CDR1 is MNHEY and CDR2 SMNVEV (reference sequence). V shed 8 bases and J 2 bases; nucleotides not matched to a gene: 4. This CDR3 comprises 13 residues. CDR3 sequence (DNA): TGTGCCAGCGGGTACAGGGGGAACTATGGCTACACCTTC. This sequence encodes CASGYRGNYGYTF.

The chain recombines TRBV4-1 with TRBJ2-7; D gene unclear. The CDR3 runs 14 residues. V shed 0 bases and J shed 3 bases, with 9 bases lying between them. Germline CDR1 and CDR2: MGHRA and YSYEKL. CDR3 residues: CASSQESRDYEQYF. The CDR3 nucleotides read TGCGCCAGCAGCCAAGAAAGTAGGGACTACGAGCAGTACTTC.

In regard to this clone: In the same sample, other DNA sequences code for this CDR3. This sequence joins TRBV5-1 and TRBJ2-6, with D hard to call. This CDR3 contains 14 residues. Germline V lookup: CDR1 SGHRS, CDR2 YFSETQ. V lost 6 bases and J lost 0, with 7 bases in between. CDR3 coding DNA: TGCGCCAGCATGGTGACCTCTGGGGCCAACGTCCTGACTTTC. Translating it yields CASMVTSGANVLTF.

The gene calls are TRBV7-2 and TRBJ2-7, with 10 bases matching TRBD2. Unmatched junction bases numbered 5, after V lost 4 bases and J lost 2 bases. The CDR3 runs to 15 residues. Germline V gene data show CDR1 as SGHTA and CDR2 as FQGNSA. CDR3 sequence (DNA): TGTGCCAGCAGCTCCTCTAGCGGGGGAACCTACGAGCAGTACTTC. It translates to CASSSSSGGTYEQYF.

V and J are TRBV4-1 and TRBJ1-1; D gene ambiguous. The germline V gene encodes CDR1 MGHRA and CDR2 YSYEKL. V lost 1 base and J lost 1, with 13 bases in between. This CDR3 is 16 amino acids long. CDR3 region: CASSQVGTGKNTEAFF. For the CDR3, the DNA is TGCGCCAGCAGCCAAGTTGGAACGGGTAAGAACACTGAAGCTTTCTTT.

V is TRBV4-1 and J is TRBJ1-6; 7 bases fit TRBD1. The junction had 8 bases not matched to a gene; V was cut back by 4 bases and J by 8 bases. CDR3 length: 15 amino acids. CDR1 is MGHRA, CDR2 YSYEKL, per germline. CDR3 nucleotide sequence: TGCGCCAGCAGCCCCCCAGTTACAGGGGATTCACCCCTCCACTTT. Translated, it gives CASSPPVTGDSPLHF.

The genes are TRBV14 and TRBJ2-1; D is unclear. With 2 bases removed from V and 4 bases from J, the gap between germline ends came to 12 bases. Germline V gives CDR1 SGHDN, CDR2 FVKESK. This CDR3 is 15 amino acids long. The CDR3 loop reads CASSQKLGLYNEQFF. The CDR3 DNA sequence: TGTGCCAGCAGCCAAAAGTTAGGTCTGTACAATGAGCAGTTCTTC.

The chain is built from TRBV4-3 and TRBJ2-7; 7 bases line up with TRBD2. Germline CDR1 is LGHNA and CDR2 is YSLEER. This CDR3 contains 15 residues. V was pared by 4 bases and J by 6 bases, with 12 bases of the junction left unmatched. CDR3 loop: CASSLRNRERGEQYF. The CDR3 DNA follows: TGCGCCAGCAGCCTCCGAAACCGGGAGCGGGGCGAGCAGTACTTC.

V usage is TRBV4-1 and J usage is TRBJ1-2, with D tentatively TRBD1 (5 bases). The CDR3 loop spans 16 amino acids. Trimming pared 1 base from V and 3 bases from J, leaving 15 bases between. Germline-derived CDR1 and CDR2 are MGHRA and YSYEKL. The CDR3 DNA follows: TGCGCCAGCAGCCAAGGAACCCAGGGATCTTACTATGGCTACACCTTC. Protein sequence: CASSQGTQGSYYGYTF.

V gene TRBV5-1 combines with J gene TRBJ1-2, with 7 positions matching TRBD1. V lost 2 bases, J lost 4 bases, and 2 bases stayed unmatched. This CDR3 is 13 amino acids long. Germline V CDR1 and CDR2: SGHRS, YFSETQ. Here the CDR3 reads CASSFQGVYGYTF. Written as DNA, the CDR3 is TGCGCCAGCAGCTTCCAGGGGGTCTATGGCTACACCTTC.

The V gene is TRBV5-4, the J gene TRBJ1-2, with 11 nucleotides matching TRBD1. CDR1 and CDR2 from the germline V gene are SGHNT and YYREEE (reference sequence). CDR3 length: 16 amino acids. With 4 bases clipped from V and 7 bases from J, the junction kept 12 bases outside the gene matches. The DNA for the CDR3 is TGTGCCAGCAGCGCAGAACGGGACAGGGGGGACCCTGGCTACACCTTC. Amino acid sequence: CASSAERDRGDPGYTF.

This chain joins TRBV2 and TRBJ1-5; TRBD1 aligns across 9 bases. Germline CDR1 SNHLY, CDR2 FYNNEI. Trimming cost V 4 bases and J 2 bases; bases outside gene matches: 15. The CDR3 length is 19 residues. The CDR3 region is CASSGVPGQGLRGNQPQHF. The CDR3 DNA reads TGTGCCAGCAGTGGGGTCCCGGGACAGGGACTCAGGGGCAATCAGCCCCAGCATTTT.

V gene TRBV14 combines with J gene TRBJ2-7; TRBD1 or TRBD2 may be the D gene (5 bases each). The CDR3 covers 16 residues. V lost 5 bases and J 3 bases, leaving 20 bases between the germline ends. CDR1 SGHDN and CDR2 FVKESK come from the germline V gene. In DNA form, the CDR3 reads TGTGCCAGCAGCAAAGGGGTGGCAGGGAGTCGCTACGAGCAGTACTTC. It translates to CASSKGVAGSRYEQYF.

The genes are TRBV6-6 and TRBJ1-2; maybe TRBD1 (6 bases). Deletions cut 0 bases from V and 5 bases from J, with 10 bases between. Germline CDR1 MNHNY, CDR2 SVGAGI (reference sequence). The CDR3 has 14 residues. CDR3 nucleotides: TGTGCCAGCAGTTACTCTGGGGACACTTATGGCTACACCTTC. The encoded protein is CASSYSGDTYGYTF.

The chain links TRBV5-6 to TRBJ2-3; 11 bases line up with TRBD1. CDR3 length equals 13 residues. The germline V gene encodes CDR1 SGHDT and CDR2 YYEEEE. Unmatched junction bases numbered 4, after V lost 0 bases and J lost 13 bases. The CDR3 region is CASSLAGGQGEYF. CDR3 sequence (DNA): TGTGCCAGCAGCTTGGCGGGGGGACAGGGGGAGTATTTT.

As DNA, the CDR3 is TGTGCCAGCAGCAACAGACCGCGGACCGGGGAGCTGTTTTTT. This translates into CASSNRPRTGELFF. The rearrangement joins TRBV14 to TRBJ2-2; no definite D call. CDR1 and CDR2 from the germline V gene are SGHDN and FVKESK. V was shortened by 5 bases and J by 5 bases, with 12 bases between the two germline ends. The CDR3 consists of 14 residues. The full variable domain, rest sourced from reference TRBV14 and TRBJ2-2, is EAGVTQFPSHSVIEKGQTVTLRCDPISGHDNLYWYRRVMGKEIKFLLHFVKESKQDESGMPNNRFLAERTGGTYSTLKVQPAELEDSGVYFCASSNRPRTGELFFGEGSRLTVL.

This clone has more than one count but fewer than ten. V is TRBV9 and J is TRBJ2-3; D is unresolved. CDR1 is SGDLS, CDR2 YYNGEE, per germline. V lost 4 bases, J lost 7 bases, and 10 bases lay in between. The CDR3 extends over 12 amino acids. CDR3 sequence (DNA): TGTGCCAGCAGCTCCGCCGGAAATACGCAGTATTTT. The encoded protein is CASSSAGNTQYF.

This rearrangement joins TRBV5-4 to TRBJ2-2; D gene ambiguous. The ends were cut back, 4 bases at V and 3 bases at J, with 10 bases in the middle. There are 14 residues in the CDR3. CDR1 is SGHNT and CDR2 is YYREEE in the germline V gene (reference sequence). The CDR3 DNA follows: TGTGCCAGCAGCCATAGCTATTACACCGGGGAGCTGTTTTTT. Translation: CASSHSYYTGELFF.

This clone was counted once. This chain uses TRBV6-6 with TRBJ2-1, with TRBD1 matching over 7 bases. The germline CDR1 and CDR2 sequences are MNHNY and SVGAGI (reference sequence). CDR3 length equals 14 residues. V trimming: 2 bases; J trimming: 4 bases; junction bases outside the gene matches: 2. Here the CDR3 DNA reads TGTGCCAGCAGTTACGGGACAGATTACAATGAGCAGTTCTTC. Its protein is CASSYGTDYNEQFF.

CDR3 nucleotide sequence: TGTGCCAGCACTCTCCGGGACAGGGAGCAGTACTTC. This sequence encodes CASTLRDREQYF. The J gene is TRBJ2-7, the V gene TRBV2; 8 positions match TRBD1. V was clipped by 7 bases and J by 7 bases; unmatched bases: 6. The CDR3 has 12 amino acids. CDR1 and CDR2 (germline): SNHLY, FYNNEI.

This chain joins TRBV9 and TRBJ2-7, with 7 bases matching TRBD1. There are 16 residues in the CDR3. Looked up from germline, CDR1 is SGDLS and CDR2 is YYNGEE. V gave up 0 bases and J gave up 8 bases; unmatched junction bases: 14. The chain's CDR3 is CASSVDVVRQGSQQYF. DNA of the CDR3: TGTGCCAGCAGCGTAGATGTAGTGCGACAGGGATCCCAGCAGTACTTC.